This T cell receptor beta chain was captured in a study of blood T cell repertoires in COVID-19. The protocol was immunoSEQ multiplex PCR, while the TCRdb copy is restricted to in-frame clones and leaves out a portion. The data hold tens of thousands of clones, with approximately 80% observed a single time. Trimming took 0 bases from V and 5 from J; bases not matched to a gene: 9. Germline V gene data show CDR1 as MGHRA and CDR2 as YSYEKL. The length of the CDR3 is 16 residues. This sequence originates from a man older than 75 with acute or convalescent COVID-19. V gene TRBV4-1 combines with J gene TRBJ2-5, with TRBD2 identical over 7 bases. Material for sequencing was peripheral blood. CDR3 sequence: CASSQEGTTPRETQYF. CDR3 coding DNA: TGCGCCAGCAGCCAAGAGGGGACTACGCCCCGGGAGACCCAGTACTTC.